The sequence of this T cell receptor beta chain was determined in a study of spatial heterogeneity in lung cancer. Across the study: Sequence detection consistently recorded a greater number of beta-chain than alpha-chain sequences. Study-wide results and limits: In tumors, expanded intratumoral alpha and beta TCR counts tracked mutation counts. Of the expanded TCRs, ubiquitous and regional counts tracked the counts of ubiquitous and regional nonsynonymous mutations, respectively.

Per the germline V gene, CDR1 is SGHDT and CDR2 is YYEEEE. The CDR3 loop spans 15 amino acids. V was clipped by 6 bases and J by 0 bases, with 14 bases between them. Time point denoted: sample taken at primary tumor resection. Frozen PBMC, nontumor lung or tumor provided whole RNA, which was sequenced unsorted. TCRdb processed the 5' RACE reads anew with MiXCR; each CDR3 protein has one entry. This repertoire shows some 1,500 distinct CDR3 sequences, around 20% found once; its top ten account for 20% to 25%. In its sample, this clonotype ranks as medium-sized (0.01 to 0.1%). Its specificity is unknown. For a library built for alpha chains, this beta chain is a stray read; little rests on its size.

The receptor's source is a male donor with early-stage non-small cell lung cancer. The material sequenced was lung tumor tissue, taken at surgery. The chain is built from TRBV5-6 and TRBJ2-3, with D perhaps given as TRBD1 or TRBD2 (6 bases each). CDR3 in DNA: TGTGCCAGCACCCTTGGGGGGCCCAGCACAGATACGCAGTATTTT. It is translated as CASTLGGPSTDTQYF.